This entry lists 17 T cell receptor beta chains sequenced from one sample in a study of blood T cell repertoires in COVID-19. Libraries were prepared by immunoSEQ multiplex PCR; TCRdb keeps only in-frame clonotypes and omits some of them. The data hold over 75,000 clones, with 78% observed a single time. Source material: peripheral blood. The receptors derive from a human donor in a cohort sampled during active COVID-19.

The chain combines TRBV5-4 with TRBJ2-1; 8 bases align to TRBD2. The CDR3 is 14 amino acids. With V trimmed by 2 bases and J by 9 bases, 7 bases remained unmatched. Germline V gene sequence: CDR1 SGHNT, CDR2 YYREEE (reference sequence). The CDR3 loop reads CASSLISGAGEQFF. The CDR3 DNA reads as TGTGCCAGCAGCTTAATTAGCGGGGCAGGTGAGCAGTTCTTC.

This clone was observed once. The V call is TRBV7-2, the J call TRBJ2-6; D possibly corresponds to TRBD1 (6 bases). Looked up from germline, CDR1 is SGHTA and CDR2 is FQGNSA. The germline V and J ends were trimmed by 2 bases and 1 base, with 12 bases remaining between them. The CDR3 covers 17 residues. In nucleotides, the CDR3 is TGTGCCAGCAGCTTAACAGGGACCACATCTGGGGCCAACGTCCTGACTTTC. Translation gives CASSLTGTTSGANVLTF.

The chain uses TRBV6-5 and TRBJ1-5, with D maybe TRBD1 (5 bases). This CDR3 has 13 amino acids. Germline assignment: CDR1 MNHEY and CDR2 SVGAGI. V was trimmed by 2 bases and J by 11 bases, leaving 13 bases between them. CDR3 sequence reads: CASSYGDLRTQHF. CDR3 DNA sequence: TGTGCCAGCAGTTACGGGGACTTGAGGACCCAGCATTTT.

DNA for the CDR3: TGTGCCAGTAGTAGCCCTAATGAAGCTTTCTTT. Its translation is CASSSPNEAFF. This chain uses TRBV19 with TRBJ1-1; D gene unclear. The CDR3 has 11 residues. Trimming left V 4 bases short and J 7 bases short, with 7 bases between. Germline lookup yields CDR1 LNHDA and CDR2 SQIVND (reference sequence). Drawing the rest from reference TRBV19 and TRBJ1-1, the complete variable domain is DGGITQSPKYLFRKEGQNVTLSCEQNLNHDAMYWYRQDPGQGLRLIYYSQIVNDFQKGDIAEGYSVSREKKESFPLTVTSAQKNPTAFYLCASSSPNEAFFGQGTRLTVV.

This clone was observed a single time. This sequence joins TRBV12-3 or TRBV12-4 and TRBJ2-7, with 7 bases fitting TRBD2. The CDR3 contains 13 residues. V trimming: 5 bases; J trimming: 2 bases; junction bases outside the gene matches: 3. The chain's CDR3 is CASSLGLAYEQYV. The DNA of the CDR3 is TGTGCCAGCAGTCTCGGACTAGCCTACGAGCAGTACGTC.

The chain carries TRBV24-1 and TRBJ2-1; possible D gene TRBD2, 6 bases. V gave up 5 bases and J gave up 3 bases, with 13 bases separating them. The CDR3 consists of 15 residues. From germline, CDR1 is KGHDR and CDR2 SFDVKD. The CDR3 here is CATSGGGSGYNEQFF. CDR3 nucleotides: TGTGCCACCAGTGGGGGAGGTAGCGGCTACAATGAGCAGTTCTTC.

By frequency in the sample, this clone is medium-sized. V is TRBV2 and J is TRBJ1-2; TRBD1 matches at 7 bases. Germline loops: CDR1 SNHLY, CDR2 FYNNEI. V was pared by 5 bases and J by 8 bases, with 11 bases of the junction left unmatched. The CDR3 loop spans 14 amino acids. The CDR3 loop reads CASSSRDRSWGYTF. The CDR3 nucleotides read TGTGCCAGCAGTAGCCGGGACAGAAGTTGGGGCTACACCTTC.

The chain joins TRBV7-3 to TRBJ1-1, with no clear D. V was pared by 5 bases and J by 1 base, with 11 bases between. In germline, CDR1 is SGHTA, CDR2 FQGTGA. CDR3 size: 14 residues. The CDR3 here is CASSLQAWNTEAFF. The CDR3 DNA sequence: TGTGCCAGCAGCCTCCAAGCCTGGAACACTGAAGCTTTCTTT.

The V call is TRBV5-4, the J call TRBJ2-3; 8 nucleotides align to TRBD2. The CDR3 has 16 amino acids. V dropped 0 bases and J dropped 4; count of bases not matched to a gene: 7. Germline values: CDR1 SGHNT, CDR2 YYREEE (reference sequence). The CDR3 DNA sequence: TGTGCCAGCAGCTTGGAGGGAAGCGGGGGATCAGATACGCAGTATTTT. It codes for CASSLEGSGGSDTQYF.

This chain uses TRBV9 with TRBJ2-5; a possible D gene is TRBD2 (7 bases). V dropped 4 bases and J dropped 4 bases, with 14 bases sitting between them. There are 14 residues in the CDR3. Germline CDR1 SGDLS, CDR2 YYNGEE. CDR3 protein: CASSREGGPETQYF. DNA for the CDR3: TGTGCCAGCAGCCGAGAGGGGGGGCCAGAGACCCAGTACTTC.

This chain links TRBV6-6 with TRBJ1-1, with 8 bases lining up with TRBD1. V was pared by 6 bases and J by 5 bases, with 8 bases of the junction left unmatched. Germline V gene sequence: CDR1 MNHNY, CDR2 SVGAGI (reference sequence). This CDR3 spans 14 amino acids. The CDR3 loop reads CASSPGGRRTEAFF. The CDR3 nucleotides are TGTGCCAGCAGCCCAGGGGGCCGAAGGACTGAAGCTTTCTTT.

The CDR3 here is CASRVQEAAGKLFF. CDR3 bases: TGTGCCAGTAGGGTACAGGAGGCAGCGGGGAAACTGTTTTTT. The chain couples TRBV19 to TRBJ1-4; possible D gene TRBD1, 5 bases. V lost 6 bases and J lost 11, with 19 bases in between. This CDR3 has 14 amino acids. Germline assignment: CDR1 LNHDA and CDR2 SQIVND (reference sequence).

The V call is TRBV19, the J call TRBJ1-1; the match to TRBD1 covers 10 bases. The germline CDR1 and CDR2 sequences are LNHDA and SQIVND (reference sequence). The J segment lost 1 base and the V segment lost 9 bases, leaving 8 bases of the junction unmatched. CDR3 length equals 15 residues. The CDR3 sequence: CASRQGAGQNTEAFF. The CDR3 nucleotides read TGTGCCAGCAGACAGGGGGCGGGACAGAACACTGAAGCTTTCTTT. The entire variable domain, with the rest obtained from reference TRBV19 and TRBJ1-1, is as follows: DGGITQSPKYLFRKEGQNVTLSCEQNLNHDAMYWYRQDPGQGLRLIYYSQIVNDFQKGDIAEGYSVSREKKESFPLTVTSAQKNPTAFYLCASRQGAGQNTEAFFGQGTRLTVV.

J is TRBJ1-4 and V is TRBV19, with 10 positions matching TRBD1. Trimming removed 11 bases from V and 4 bases from J; junction bases left unmatched: 10. CDR3 size: 15 residues. Germline CDR1 and CDR2: LNHDA and SQIVND (reference sequence). CDR3 loop: CAPPGTGDGNEKLFF. In DNA form, the CDR3 reads TGTGCCCCTCCCGGGACAGGGGACGGTAATGAAAAACTGTTTTTT.

This rearrangement joins TRBV9 to TRBJ1-2; D may be TRBD1 (6 bases). Germline CDR1 reads SGDLS; CDR2 reads YYNGEE. The CDR3 extends over 17 amino acids. Trimming stripped 1 base from V and 1 base from J, with 17 bases between. The CDR3 nucleotides read TGTGCCAGCAGCGTATACCCCCGGGACACTCTTAACTATGGCTACACCTTC. This codes for CASSVYPRDTLNYGYTF.

This chain uses TRBV15 with TRBJ2-5, with 11 bases identical to TRBD2. Germline V lookup: CDR1 LNHNV, CDR2 YYDKDF (reference sequence). V was clipped by 5 bases and J by 4 bases; unmatched bases: 12. The CDR3 consists of 17 residues. The CDR3 is CATSVPGGLAAGETQYF. In DNA form, the CDR3 reads TGTGCCACCAGCGTCCCCGGGGGACTAGCGGCGGGAGAGACCCAGTACTTC.

V is TRBV11-2 and J is TRBJ1-4; the D is unclear. The CDR3 covers 14 residues. Germline V lookup: CDR1 SGHAT, CDR2 FQNNGV. Between the trimmed V and J ends, which lost 4 bases and 0 bases, there was a span of 6 bases. This chain's CDR3 is CASSSRATNEKLFF. Written as DNA, the CDR3 is TGTGCCAGCAGCTCCCGTGCAACTAATGAAAAACTGTTTTTT.